Listed below are T cell receptor beta chains from one sample, sequenced in a study of T cell responses to AZD1222 COVID-19 vaccine. Here immunoSEQ multiplex PCR was the method, and the copy in TCRdb shows in-frame clones only, minus some. In the table there are roughly 120,000 clones, 91% of which are singletons. This specimen was peripheral blood, taken on day 0 of AZD1222 vaccination. All receptors come from an adult in good health. Both conserved end residues are part of each CDR3. D genes are given only for firm matches. Not all rows give a size; the values are once, few, many and, for expanded clones, a class.

v_gene	d_gene	j_gene	abundance	CDR3nt	CDR3aa
TRBV6-5	.	TRBJ1-1	.	TGTGCCAGCAGTTCCGGACCTGAAGCTTTCTTT	CASSSGPEAFF
TRBV11-2	.	TRBJ2-1	once	TGTGCCAGCAGCGTGGGTGCCTACAATGAGCAGTTCTTC	CASSVGAYNEQFF
TRBV3-1/TRBV3-2	.	TRBJ1-5	.	TGTGCCAGCACTAAGAGCAATCAGCCCCAGCATTTT	CASTKSNQPQHF
TRBV6-5	.	TRBJ1-1	.	TGTGCCAGCACCTCCCGGGACCCGAACACTGAAGCTTTCTTT	CASTSRDPNTEAFF
TRBV3-1/TRBV3-2	.	TRBJ1-1	once	TGTGCCAGCAGCCAACCCGGACTAGGGAAGAACACTGAAGCTTTCTTT	CASSQPGLGKNTEAFF
TRBV6-2/TRBV6-3	.	TRBJ1-5	.	TGTGCCAGCCGTTGGAGGGGGGATAGCAATCAGCCCCAGCATTTT	CASRWRGDSNQPQHF
TRBV9	.	TRBJ2-6	.	TGTGCCAGCAGCGACCGTATTGGGGGCCAGGGTCCCTCTGGGGCCAACGTCCTGACTTTC	CASSDRIGGQGPSGANVLTF
TRBV11-2	TRBD2	TRBJ2-1	.	TGTGCCAGCAGCCGGGGACTAGCGGAGGGACATGAGCAGTTCTTC	CASSRGLAEGHEQFF
TRBV6-1	.	TRBJ1-5	.	TGTGCCAGCAGTGAAGTGGGGAGCAATCAGCCCCAGCATTTT	CASSEVGSNQPQHF
TRBV30	.	TRBJ1-2	.	TGTGCCTGGAGTGAGCAGGTTCGCTATGGCTACACCTTC	CAWSEQVRYGYTF
TRBV10-1	.	TRBJ1-6	.	TGCGCCAGCAGTGAGTCGCTGGGGCAGGGTGAAAATTCACCCCTCCACTTT	CASSESLGQGENSPLHF
TRBV6-6	.	TRBJ2-5	.	TGTGCCACTTGGCAGTGGATCGGAGAGACCCAGTACTTC	CATWQWIGETQYF
TRBV6-5	TRBD1	TRBJ1-2	once	TGTGCCAGCATCGGCTCAGGACAGGGTTTAAAAGGCTACACCTTC	CASIGSGQGLKGYTF
TRBV3-1/TRBV3-2	.	TRBJ1-1	.	TGTGCCAGCAGCCAAGGGGCGGCTATGAACACTGAAGCTTTCTTT	CASSQGAAMNTEAFF
TRBV9	.	TRBJ1-2	.	TGTGCCAGCAGCGTAGACCAATCCGGGTTCCCAGTCCGCTACACCTTC	CASSVDQSGFPVRYTF
TRBV6-4	.	TRBJ2-3	.	TGTGCCAGCAGTGACTCGTTTCCCCCCCCATATAGCACAGATACGCAGTATTTT	CASSDSFPPPYSTDTQYF
TRBV15	.	TRBJ1-5	few	TGTGCCACCAGCAGAGTTGGAGGGGAGGTCGGGCATTTT	CATSRVGGEVGHF
TRBV5-1	.	TRBJ2-1	.	TGCGCCAGCAGCTTAGAGGATGGGAATGAGCAGTTCTTC	CASSLEDGNEQFF
TRBV11-1	.	TRBJ1-1	.	TGTGCCAGCAGCTTGTGGGGGGCGAACACTGAAGCTTTCTTT	CASSLWGANTEAFF
TRBV19	.	TRBJ1-2	.	TGTGCCAGTAGACTTCCAGGGGATATTGACTATGGCTACACCTTC	CASRLPGDIDYGYTF
TRBV5-1	.	TRBJ2-7	.	TGCGCCAGCAGCTTGGGAGGACTACACACTTCCTACGAGCAGTACTTC	CASSLGGLHTSYEQYF
TRBV27	.	TRBJ1-1	.	TGTGCCAGCAGTTTTTCGGACGGTGAAGCTTTCTTT	CASSFSDGEAFF